These T cell receptor beta chains were read from a single sample in a study of T-cell memory formation after mild COVID-19. TCRdb ran MiXCR on the 5' RACE reads and lists one entry per CDR3 protein. The sample lists 140,000 to 150,000 distinct CDR3 sequences; roughly 24% were seen once. The specimen sequenced was PBMCs or a T cell subset sorted from them (not recorded which). Every receptor here comes from an adult woman who had mild COVID-19 (a few samples of this study predate the infection). Cell type and time point are not known. CDR3s leave out the opening cysteine and the closing phenylalanine or tryptophan. Clone sizes are given selectively: once, few, many, or a class where the clone is expanded.

few	14	TRBJ2-5	TRBV7-9	ASSLDPLGTQETQY
.	13	TRBJ2-3	TRBV4-1	ASSQVSLLTDTQY
few	15	TRBJ1-1	TRBV11-1	ASRASGFETLNTEAF
few	14	TRBJ2-2	TRBV7-6	ASSPWGQGNTGELF
many	11	TRBJ2-7	TRBV5-5	ASSSGMKYEQY
few	12	TRBJ2-1	TRBV11-2	ASSLEGVNNEQF
.	12	TRBJ2-7	TRBV4-2	ASSQVLGVYEQY
.	11	TRBJ2-3	TRBV9	ASSEGGTDTQY
few	11	TRBJ1-1	TRBV6-5	ASSLTLNTEAF
.	13	TRBJ2-3	TRBV11-1	ASSLGVTTPDTQY
few	13	TRBJ2-1	TRBV10-3	AISESNGQGGEQF
.	10	TRBJ1-2	TRBV29-1	SARGQDKGYT
.	13	TRBJ1-1	TRBV6-1	ASSDHWSMNTEAF
.	14	TRBJ2-1	TRBV28	ASSLWASGSLNQQF
.	10	TRBJ2-7	TRBV20-1	SASNRGYEQY
few	13	TRBJ2-3	TRBV12-3/TRBV12-4	ASSLGREYDDTQY
few	15	TRBJ2-7	TRBV6-5	ASSSAGAGGGTYEQY